A selection of T cell receptor beta chains follows, all from one sample in a study of blood T cell repertoires in COVID-19. Assay used: immunoSEQ multiplex PCR; TCRdb lists only in-frame clones, some missing. This sample has approximately 90,000 clones, with around nine tenths found just once. The specimen was peripheral blood. The receptor source for this set is a woman in her 70s with acute or convalescent COVID-19. The CDR3 runs from the conserved cysteine through the conserved F or W. D genes are given only for firm matches. Only part of the rows carry a size: once, few, many, or a class if the clone is expanded.

CDR3aa,CDR3nt,j_gene,d_gene,abundance,v_gene
CASSPGQGGAYNEQFF,TGTGCCAGCAGTCCCGGACAGGGAGGTGCCTACAATGAGCAGTTCTTC,TRBJ2-1,TRBD1,.,TRBV3-1/TRBV3-2
CASSEPGRGEKLFF,TGCGCCAGCAGTGAGCCAGGCAGGGGGGAAAAACTGTTTTTT,TRBJ1-4,TRBD1,.,TRBV10-2
CASSKNSDQPQHF,TGTGCCAGCAGCAAAAATTCGGATCAGCCCCAGCATTTT,TRBJ1-5,.,.,TRBV6-5
CASSWGTAPNYGYTF,TGTGCCAGCAGCTGGGGGACAGCACCTAACTATGGCTACACCTTC,TRBJ1-2,TRBD1,.,TRBV5-6
CASSIFSGLAINEQFF,TGTGCCAGTAGTATATTTTCGGGACTAGCTATCAATGAGCAGTTCTTC,TRBJ2-1,TRBD2,.,TRBV19
CASSEAGGTNTGELFF,TGTGCCAGCAGTGAGGCGGGGGGAACGAACACCGGGGAGCTGTTTTTT,TRBJ2-2,TRBD2,few,TRBV6-1
CASSPYQGGGEAFF,TGTGCCAGCTCACCATATCAGGGGGGAGGTGAAGCTTTCTTT,TRBJ1-1,TRBD1,.,TRBV18
CASSPTSGSWVYNEQFF,TGTGCCAGCAGTCCAACTAGCGGGTCTTGGGTTTACAATGAGCAGTTCTTC,TRBJ2-1,TRBD2,.,TRBV3-1/TRBV3-2
CASSAGTGGGQGYTF,TGTGCCAGTAGTGCAGGGACAGGGGGCGGTCAGGGCTACACCTTC,TRBJ1-2,TRBD1,.,TRBV19
CASSSEPGQGATGYEQYF,TGTGCCAGCAGCTCCGAACCGGGACAGGGGGCGACTGGCTACGAGCAGTACTTC,TRBJ2-7,.,.,TRBV21-1
CASSETTGSRRNGYTF,TGTGCCAGCAGCGAAACGACCGGGTCCCGGAGGAATGGCTACACCTTC,TRBJ1-2,.,.,TRBV25-1